This section outlines one TCR beta chain sequence together with its context. Antigen: not known. The data were obtained in a study of regulatory T cells in long-lasting Graves disease. General study results and limits: New patients shared fewer public clonotypes (roughly 990) than persistent patients did (roughly 2,700). Reduced TCR diversity was observed in persistent Graves' patients versus newly diagnosed patients. Peripheral blood, not thyroid tissue, was the sole material studied. It was in persistent disease that TRBV28, TRBJ1-2 and TRBJ2-5 were favored.

Time point reported: persistent/refractory GD, antithyroid drugs over 5 years with positive TRAb. Extracted PBMC RNA gave rise to the TCR library. The V gene's germline CDR1 is DFQATT and CDR2 SNEGSKA (reference sequence). Trimming removed 5 bases at V and 0 bases at J, with 14 bases between. This CDR3 spans 15 amino acids. Library construction for TCR beta used iRepertoire HTBI primers and Arm-PCR of CDR3 regions. TCRdb used MiXCR to reprocess the multiplex PCR reads, holding one entry per CDR3 protein. This repertoire shows more than 300,000 distinct CDR3 sequences, approximately 25% found once; its top ten account for about 27%.

The TCR comes from a woman aged 40 to 50 with Graves disease. The V and J genes are TRBV20-1 and TRBJ2-4; no clear D. This specimen was peripheral blood mononuclear cells (PBMCs), taken when the disease was refractory, from a patient treated with antithyroid drugs. The CDR3 spells CSAPTSWLAKNIQYF. CDR3 DNA: TGCAGTGCTCCCACCAGCTGGTTAGCCAAAAACATTCAGTACTTC.